The 20 T cell receptor beta chains in this list originate from one sample, sequenced in a study of PD-1 blockade in classical Hodgkin lymphoma. The assay was immunoSEQ multiplex PCR, and TCRdb's table has in-frame clones only and misses some. The data hold about 22,000 clones, with 65% to 80% observed a single time. This sample's time point: cycle 4 day 1 (C4D1), after 6 weeks of nivolumab. Brentuximab vedotin exposure varied among the patients, all of whom had relapsed after autologous stem cell transplantation. Isolation of CD4+ T cells from thawed PBMCs was performed by magnetic negative selection. The sequencing here drew on CD4+ T cells from blood, taken before the fourth cycle of nivolumab. The receptors originated from a human donor with classical Hodgkin lymphoma.

This clone was detected a few times. The J gene is TRBJ1-1, the V gene TRBV19; 7 bases agree with TRBD1. J was trimmed by 1 base and V by 6 bases; bases with no gene match: 5. The CDR3 has 14 residues. CDR1 is LNHDA and CDR2 is SQIVND in the germline V gene (reference sequence). CDR3 sequence reads: CASSRQGWNTEAFF. Written as DNA, the CDR3 is TGTGCCAGTAGCAGACAGGGTTGGAACACTGAAGCTTTCTTT.

In its sample, this clone was seen a few times. The chain joins TRBV7-3 to TRBJ2-2, with a tentative D call TRBD1 (5 bases). The CDR3 has 14 residues. The V end was cut by 2 bases, the J end by 6 bases, with 10 bases between. Germline V gene data show CDR1 as SGHTA and CDR2 as FQGTGA. CDR3 loop: CASSLYQGAGELFF. The DNA of the CDR3 is TGTGCCAGCAGCTTATATCAGGGTGCCGGGGAGCTGTTTTTT.

This clone appeared a few times. This chain uses TRBV10-3 with TRBJ2-7; TRBD1 matches at 10 bases. The germline CDR1 and CDR2 sequences are ENHRY and SYGVKD. The CDR3 consists of 15 residues. Trimming at V came to 5 bases and at J to 4 bases, leaving 8 bases not matched to a gene. The CDR3 region is CAISRADRGYYEQYF. CDR3 in DNA: TGTGCCATCAGTAGGGCGGACAGGGGGTATTACGAGCAGTACTTC.

Points on this clone: Compared with germline, one end of the junction differs, possibly owing to a read error. This rearrangement joins TRBV7-7 to TRBJ2-5; possible D gene TRBD2, 6 bases. This CDR3 region has 18 residues. Germline CDR1 SSHAT, CDR2 FNYEAQ (reference sequence). DNA for the CDR3: TGTGCTAGCAGCTTAGGCCCGAGGGGAGTGGGGGGACAAGAGACCCAGTACTTC. Encoded protein: CASSLGPRGVGGQETQYF.

The rearrangement uses TRBV28 and TRBJ2-5; TRBD1 aligns across 8 bases. V was pared by 5 bases and J by 5 bases, with 13 bases of the junction left unmatched. This CDR3 contains 16 residues. Germline V CDR1 and CDR2: MDHEN, SYDVKM. The CDR3 DNA reads as TGTGCCAGCAGTAAGCAGGGGGCGCGGGGAAGGGAGACCCAGTACTTC. It codes for CASSKQGARGRETQYF.

V usage is TRBV14 and J usage is TRBJ1-2; no clear D. The CDR3 spans 13 residues. CDR1 and CDR2 (germline): SGHDN, FVKESK. Trimming pared 2 bases from V and 6 bases from J, leaving 10 bases between. The CDR3 nucleotides are TGTGCCAGCAGCCAATTTTTCAGCGATGGCTACACCTTC. Translation gives CASSQFFSDGYTF.

The CDR3 reads CASSQDGQAWQTQYF. In nucleotides, the CDR3 is TGTGCCAGCAGCCAAGATGGACAGGCTTGGCAGACCCAGTACTTC. The gene calls are TRBV14 and TRBJ2-5; the match to TRBD1 covers 7 bases. Unmatched junction bases numbered 7, after V lost 0 bases and J lost 6 bases. This CDR3 has 15 amino acids. Germline CDR1 and CDR2: SGHDN and FVKESK. Supplemented by reference TRBV14 and TRBJ2-5, the full variable domain reads EAGVTQFPSHSVIEKGQTVTLRCDPISGHDNLYWYRRVMGKEIKFLLHFVKESKQDESGMPNNRFLAERTGGTYSTLKVQPAELEDSGVYFCASSQDGQAWQTQYFGPGTRLLVL.

The chain joins TRBV6-5 to TRBJ2-7; TRBD1 is a possible D gene (6 bases). V was cut by 6 bases and J by 2 bases, with 11 bases left in between. This CDR3 has 13 residues. The germline CDR1 and CDR2 sequences are MNHEY and SVGAGI. The CDR3 nucleotides read TGTGCCAGCAGCCCAGGGGCCCCCTACGAGCAGTACTTC. Its protein is CASSPGAPYEQYF.

The chain is built from TRBV7-9 and TRBJ1-4, with TRBD1 identical over 8 bases. V shed 2 bases and J 4 bases; nucleotides not matched to a gene: 6. The germline V gene has CDR1 SEHNR and CDR2 FQNEAQ (reference sequence). The CDR3 length is 16 residues. The CDR3 loop is CASSLFGTGDNEKLFF. The DNA of the CDR3 is TGTGCCAGCAGCTTATTCGGGACAGGTGATAATGAAAAACTGTTTTTT.

This clone showed up just a few times. The chain employs TRBV29-1 and TRBJ1-2; 10 nucleotides align to TRBD1. CDR1 is SQVTM and CDR2 is ANQGSEA in the germline V gene. CDR3 size: 11 residues. Trimming removed 6 bases from V and 6 bases from J; junction bases left unmatched: 1. The CDR3 DNA sequence: TGCAGCGTCGACAGGGGGCATGGCTACACCTTC. It codes for CSVDRGHGYTF. Full variable domain (outside the CDR3, taken from reference TRBV29-1 and TRBJ1-2): SAVISQKPSRDICQRGTSLTIQCQVDSQVTMMFWYRQQPGQSLTLIATANQGSEATYESGFVIDKFPISRPNLTFSTLTVSNMSPEDSSIYLCSVDRGHGYTFGSGTRLTVV.

This clone was observed a few times. The J gene is TRBJ1-5, the V gene TRBV4-3; D ambiguous. V lost 4 bases to trimming and J lost 9 bases, with 19 bases between them. Germline V lookup: CDR1 LGHNA, CDR2 YSLEER. The CDR3 spans 15 residues. The CDR3 reads CASSREGWGSWPQHF. CDR3 nucleotide sequence: TGCGCCAGCAGCCGAGAAGGATGGGGATCCTGGCCCCAGCATTTT.

The V call is TRBV2, the J call TRBJ2-7, with 7 bases that match TRBD1. Germline loops: CDR1 SNHLY, CDR2 FYNNEI. CDR3 length equals 15 residues. Unmatched junction bases numbered 12, after V lost 5 bases and J lost 5 bases. Here the CDR3 reads CASSYTGAQADEQYF. The CDR3 nucleotides read TGTGCCAGCAGTTATACAGGGGCCCAAGCGGACGAGCAGTACTTC.

This sequence joins TRBV5-8 and TRBJ1-4, with 10 positions matching TRBD1. CDR1 is SGHTS, CDR2 YDEGEE, per germline. This CDR3 region has 15 residues. V lost 2 bases to trimming and J lost 6 bases; unmatched junction nucleotides: 4. CDR3 amino acids: CASSLGTGADEKLFF. CDR3 coding DNA: TGTGCCAGCAGCTTAGGGACAGGGGCGGATGAAAAACTGTTTTTT.

This clone was seen only a few times. This sequence joins TRBV7-2 and TRBJ1-3; D remains ambiguous. V was pared by 8 bases and J by 0 bases, with 11 bases between. The CDR3 extends over 14 amino acids. Germline V lookup: CDR1 SGHTA, CDR2 FQGNSA. The CDR3 loop reads CASAGGISGNTIYF. The DNA of the CDR3 is TGTGCCAGCGCCGGAGGTATCTCTGGAAACACCATATATTTT.

Here the CDR3 DNA reads TGTGCCAGCAGCTTAGGATTCGATAGGCATGGCTACACCTTC. It yields the protein CASSLGFDRHGYTF. The chain has TRBV7-2 and TRBJ1-2; D gene uncertain. CDR1 is SGHTA, CDR2 FQGNSA, per germline. This CDR3 has 14 amino acids. Trimming shortened V by 1 base and J by 6 bases, and 12 bases separated the two germline ends. Looking up the rest from reference TRBV7-2 and TRBJ1-2 gives the full variable domain: GAGVSQSPSNKVTEKGKDVELRCDPISGHTALYWYRQSLGQGLEFLIYFQGNSAPDKSGLPSDRFSAERTGGSVSTLTIQRTQQEDSAVYLCASSLGFDRHGYTFGSGTRLTVV.

This clone has only a few counts. The chain combines TRBV21-1 with TRBJ2-7. TRBV21-1 is a recognized pseudogene. CDR3 length: 16 amino acids. The chain's CDR3 is CASSPRRDEGVCEQYF. In DNA, the CDR3 is TGTGCCAGCAGCCCCAGGAGGGATGAGGGGGTATGCGAGCAGTACTTC.

This clone has just a few counts. J is TRBJ1-1 and V is TRBV28; TRBD1 is a possible D gene (6 bases). This CDR3 region has 11 residues. With 3 bases removed from V and 11 bases from J, the gap between germline ends came to 10 bases. In germline, CDR1 is MDHEN, CDR2 SYDVKM. In nucleotides, the CDR3 is TGTGCCAGCAGTTTTCAGGGGAGGGCTTTCTTT. Residues: CASSFQGRAFF.

This clone was found once. The chain employs TRBV13 and TRBJ1-1; D is unresolved. Germline V gene lookup returns CDR1 PRHDT and CDR2 FYEKMQ (reference sequence). This CDR3 is built from 12 residues. Trimming cost V 8 bases and J 5 bases, with 12 bases left between them. DNA for the CDR3: TGTGCCAGCGCTCGGACTGCGACTGAAGCTTTCTTT. It codes for CASARTATEAFF.

The chain carries TRBV5-4 and TRBJ2-1, with 8 bases aligning to TRBD2. Germline CDR1 and CDR2: SGHNT and YYREEE (reference sequence). V lost 1 base, J lost 12 bases, and 3 bases stayed unmatched. The CDR3 length is 12 residues. CDR3 sequence (DNA): TGTGCCAGCAGCTTGCGGGGGGGCCGGCAGTTCTTC. It encodes CASSLRGGRQFF.

This clone was observed a handful of times. The V gene is TRBV2, the J gene TRBJ2-7; 11 bases agree with TRBD1. The germline V gene has CDR1 SNHLY and CDR2 FYNNEI. J gave up 5 bases and V 5 bases, and 11 bases lay outside the gene matches. CDR3 length equals 16 residues. The CDR3 is CASSKRVGQGVNEQYF. The CDR3 nucleotides are TGTGCCAGCAGTAAGAGAGTGGGACAGGGGGTCAACGAGCAGTACTTC.